This TCR beta chain was identified in a study of cytomegalovirus exposure and HLA in healthy donors (dated by TCRdb to between 2016 and 2019). Concerning the study at large: According to a later analysis, one platform produced both the roughly 120 validation repertoires and the roughly 640 repertoires of the first cohort. The study aimed to test whether signatures of past pathogen exposure could be identified by cataloging public T cell receptors. Besides the first cohort of roughly 700 subjects, a separate validation cohort made up of 120 different subjects was used. To predict cytomegalovirus infection status, the study brought together high-throughput TCR immunosequencing, statistical association of individual TCRs with disease status, and machine learning.

For this chain, trimming is 4 bases at the V end and 2 bases at the J end, and the number of junction bases without a gene match is 11. CDR1 and CDR2 were assigned from the germline V gene (reference sequence) as SEHNR and FQNEAQ. From the cysteine up to the phenylalanine, the CDR3 has a length of 17 residues. Of all the DNA, just the CDR3 is kept, 51 bases in frame from base 1. Study-wide findings and limitations: In vitro tests confirmed that a few of the cytomegalovirus-associated TCR beta chains recognize cytomegalovirus antigens. In a later analysis, TCRs clustered in the first cohort were found to also tend to co-occur in the roughly 130 validation repertoires, with 85% to 95% of cluster scores above 0. The authors suggested that the approach could potentially be extended to other disease states and immunological phenotypes. While some public TCRs were present in many individuals, most TCR sequences turned up only very rarely across donors. The classifier was reported to diagnose cytomegalovirus status with high specificity and sensitivity in both the original and validation cohorts. The validation cohort had no HLA typing available for a later analysis, so co-occurrence within that cohort was assessed over all 120 repertoires. The study listed 150 to 200 TCR beta chains as associated with cytomegalovirus.

Worth noting for this clone: The antigen it binds to is not known. One base away there is no much larger clone; base qualities are not given.

To prepare the library, the immunoSEQ multiplex PCR assay was applied. Per the source publication's procedure: To diagnose cytomegalovirus status from the catalog of TCR beta chain sequences, a statistical classification framework was built. As stored in TCRdb, this immuneACCESS dataset retains in-frame rearrangements with V and J assigned. A fraction of the clones does not appear; measured against another copy, unresolved V genes explain less than half of the discrepancy, and the remainder lacks a known reason. That table furnishes V, J and clone size, whereas the DNA furnished D and trimming. A total of more than 100,000 clones appear in this sample, 88% of them only once. The top ten clonotypes cover approximately 1.3% of the sample. The donors belonged to the validation cohort of over a hundred subjects, which was separate from the roughly 680-subject first cohort.

The chain is encoded by TRBV7-9 joined to TRBJ1-2, with TRBD1 matching 9 junction bases. The receptor was isolated from a man aged 25 to 45 in good health and CMV-seronegative. Sequences were obtained from PBMCs. The CDR3 has the sequence CASSSLWTGEKNYGYTF. The sequenced DNA is TGTGCCAGCAGCTCCCTTTGGACAGGGGAAAAAAACTATGGCTACACCTTC.